This T cell receptor beta chain is drawn from a study of blood T cells in healthy people across ages. It was with a sample-barcoded 5' primer and a J-beta primer mix that a second PCR of about 7 to 12 cycles was run. MiXCR, applied by TCRdb to the 5' RACE reads, yields one record per CDR3 protein. The sample includes 1.5 million to 2 million distinct CDR3 sequences, less than 50% seen only once; the top ten take over 2%. The CDR3 loop spans 15 amino acids. Germline assignment: CDR1 SGHAT and CDR2 FQNNGV. Sample: blood. The origin of this receptor is a woman aged 40 to 55 in good health. The rearrangement joins TRBV11-2 to TRBJ2-4; 7 positions match TRBD2. The better agreement between TRBJ2-7 and the DNA end casts doubt on the J call. CDR3 DNA sequence: TGTGCCAGCAGCCCCCGGGGGGAGGTACCCTACGAGCAGTACTTC. It encodes CASSPRGEVPYEQYF.